What follows describes a single T cell receptor beta chain. This clone was seen just once. Its antigen is currently not known. No per-base quality is available; no much larger clone lies one base away. This sample stems from a study of graft-versus-host responses after intestinal transplantation (dated by TCRdb to the early 2020s). Describing the broader study: The transplants that recipients got were multivisceral, liver-intestinal, or isolated intestinal. To identify alloreactive clones, pre-transplant mixed lymphocyte reaction products were sequenced and then compared with unstimulated pre-transplant donor and recipient T cells. Anti-thymocyte globulin induction was given to all recipients, followed by maintenance tacrolimus and steroids for 2 to 3 years. Rather than being sequenced by the commercial service, samples from a few later patients were sequenced in-house on an Illumina MiSeq and processed with MiXCR. Donor T cell macrochimerism was defined as a peak of at least 4% donor T cells among recipient peripheral blood mononuclear cells. The cohort enrolled 24 intestinal transplant recipients, one of whom was a retransplant, and a few patients without pretransplant specimens were excluded. After intestinal transplantation, graft-versus-host and host-versus-graft alloreactive T cell clones in the graft, circulation and bone marrow were tracked using bulk TCR-beta CDR3 sequencing. Paper-wide results and their limitations: Peak levels of circulating GvH clones were associated with declines in HvG clones early after transplant. Patients with donor T cell macrochimerism had high GvH to HvG T cell clonal ratios in their allografts. GvH clones were found in recipient bone marrow, and some of the GvH clones appeared earlier in ileal mucosa or blood, which is consistent with an intestinal mucosal origin. The relatively low number and heterogeneity of intestinal transplant patients limited the conclusions.

The sample's time point label is to be understood as: cells obtained before transplantation from donor or recipient. CD3+CD4+ and CD3+CD8+ populations were FACS-sorted from unstimulated pre-transplant donor and recipient cells taken from spleen or lymph nodes. Trimming costs V 5 bases and J 1 base, and their ends lie 14 bases apart. The CDR3, from cysteine to phenylalanine, totals 15 residues. Only CDR3 DNA is held: 45 bases, read in frame from base 1. CDR1 and CDR2, per the germline V gene (reference sequence), are SEHNR and FQNEAQ. Libraries came from the immunoSEQ multiplex PCR assay. For most patients, genomic DNA was isolated with the Qiagen DNeasy Blood and Tissue Kit and shipped frozen to Adaptive Biotechnologies for TCR sequencing. For most patients, genomic DNA was subjected to high-throughput TCR-beta CDR3 sequencing by Adaptive Biotechnologies. As for how the authors treated the data: Adaptive's ImmunoSEQ software was the source of the TCR sequencing data for roughly 19 patients, while a few other patients were processed with MiXCR and VDJtools. To correct CD4 versus CD8 sorting errors, sequences present in both subsets at a frequency ratio below 5:1 were removed. CDR3 nucleotide sequences shared between donor and recipient were removed because the origin of such sequences could not be assigned. To count as alloreactive, a clone needed at least 2-fold expansion over unstimulated cells and a minimum CFSE-low frequency of 0.002% (template counts) or 0.001% (read counts). Clones detected in sequenced pre-transplant spleen, lymph node, or MLR CFSE-low populations of the donor or recipient were defined as mappable. Cumulative frequency of alloreactive clones was calculated as a percentage of all sequences weighted by copy number. TCRdb's version of the immuneACCESS table is confined to in-frame rearrangements and falls short of the full clone set. An unresolved V gene accounts for under half of the shortfall where checked; the remainder is of unknown origin. V, J and clone size derive from that table, while D and trimming were established from the DNA sequence. The sample table lists 75,000 to 100,000 clones, 80% to 95% of them with a count of one. The top ten hold approximately 0.17% of the sample.

The sequence derives from a human donor who received an intestinal transplant. The rearranged chain carries TRBV7-9 and TRBJ1-1; possibly the D gene is TRBD1, per 5 matching bases. Sequencing was performed on unstimulated CD4+ T cells sorted from spleen or lymph node cells, taken before intestinal transplant. The nucleotide sequence reads TGTGCCAGCAGCCCGGGCCGGACACCGAACACTGAAGCTTTCTTT. It codes for CASSPGRTPNTEAFF. Beyond the CDR3, the reference TRBV7-9 and TRBJ1-1 genes provide the residues; the full variable domain reads: DTGVSQNPRHKITKRGQNVTFRCDPISEHNRLYWYRQTLGQGPEFLTYFQNEAQLEKSRLLSDRFSAERPKGSFSTLEIQRTEQGDSAMYLCASSPGRTPNTEAFFGQGTRLTVV.